A single sample is the source of the 32 T cell receptor beta chains below, sequenced in a study of response to subunit inactivated influenza vaccine. TCRdb re-analysed the RT-PCR reads in MiXCR, keeping a single row per CDR3 protein. The sample records roughly 180,000 distinct CDR3 sequences, nearly 9.5% being singletons. Sequenced here: non-naive T cells sorted from PBMCs, sampled on the day of vaccination. These receptors all stem from a man in his fifties or sixties who received an inactivated influenza vaccine.

This clonotype was seen only a few times. This chain uses TRBV27 with TRBJ1-6, with TRBD1 matching over 8 bases. Losses at the gene ends were 5 bases for V and 9 bases for J; bases not matched to a gene: 6. From germline, CDR1 is MNHEY and CDR2 SMNVEV (reference sequence). This CDR3 is built from 14 residues. The DNA for the CDR3 is TGTGCCAGCAGTCCGGACAGGGCTCGTTCACCCCTCCACTTT. Its protein is CASSPDRARSPLHF.

This clonotype showed up many times. This chain connects TRBV6-2 or TRBV6-3 to TRBJ2-2; D call uncertain. The length of the CDR3 is 11 residues. CDR1 and CDR2 from the germline V gene are MNHEY and SVGEGT. V was clipped by 7 bases and J by 7 bases, with 7 bases between them. CDR3 residues: CASTTNGELFF. CDR3 in DNA: TGTGCCAGCACAACGAACGGGGAGCTGTTTTTT.

This clonotype was observed a few times. J is TRBJ2-3 and V is TRBV10-3; D assignment may be TRBD1 or TRBD2 (5 bases each). The length of the CDR3 is 16 residues. Trimming removed 1 base at V and 3 bases at J, with 14 bases between. Germline-derived CDR1 and CDR2 are ENHRY and SYGVKD. CDR3 sequence reads: CAISELGPKGTDTQYF. CDR3 DNA: TGTGCCATCAGTGAGTTGGGACCTAAAGGTACAGATACGCAGTATTTT.

This clonotype occurred many times. The rearrangement links TRBV7-8 to TRBJ1-6, with D possibly being TRBD1 (5 bases). In germline, CDR1 is SGHVS, CDR2 FQNEAQ. V was clipped by 1 base and J by 7 bases, with 14 bases between them. The CDR3 contains 16 residues. DNA of the CDR3: TGTGCCAGCAGCTTAGGAGGGACCATTGGAAATTCACCCCTCCACTTT. It specifies CASSLGGTIGNSPLHF.

There are many counts of this clonotype. This chain connects TRBV12-3 or TRBV12-4 to TRBJ1-2; no clear D. The CDR3 loop spans 16 amino acids. Trimming removed 6 bases from V and 2 bases from J, with 19 bases in between. The DNA for the CDR3 is TGTGCCAGCAGCCCGAATTTGGCAGTTGTGAACTATGGCTACACCTTC. This gives the protein CASSPNLAVVNYGYTF.

This clonotype was counted at least ten times. The rearrangement links TRBV12-3 or TRBV12-4 to TRBJ2-2, with 9 bases lining up with TRBD1. The CDR3 consists of 17 residues. The V and J ends lost 7 bases and 7 bases, in that order; junction bases with no gene match: 16. Written as DNA, the CDR3 is TGTGCCAGCACCCTCCACTCCTGGGACAGGGTGGTCGGGGAGCTGTTTTTT. Translating gives CASTLHSWDRVVGELFF.

Note on this clonotype: The CDR3 does not close with the conserved phenylalanine or tryptophan, likely indicating a read error. This chain uses TRBV6-1 with TRBJ2-3; D is perhaps TRBD1 (6 bases). The CDR3 runs to 15 residues. V gave up 5 bases and J gave up 5 bases, with 17 bases separating them. Per the germline V gene, CDR1 is MNHNS and CDR2 is SASEGT. CDR3 in DNA: TGTGCCAGCAGTCCGCGTAGAGGGGGTGTAGATACGCAGTATTTG. Amino acid sequence: CASSPRRGGVDTQYL.

The chain links TRBV5-7 to TRBJ2-1; D is unclear. TRBV5-7 is assigned to the ORF class and has an uncertain function. V gave up 8 bases and J gave up 11 bases, with 14 bases separating them. The CDR3 length is 11 residues. CDR3 in amino acids: CARGLGLKQFF. CDR3 DNA: TGTGCCAGGGGCCTTGGGCTCAAGCAGTTCTTC.

This clonotype was detected a few times. The chain links TRBV4-1 to TRBJ1-4; TRBD1 agrees at 7 bases. Per germline, CDR1 MGHRA and CDR2 YSYEKL. The CDR3 totals 15 residues. The V gene end was trimmed by 3 bases and the J gene end by 6 bases; junction bases not matched to a gene: 7. The CDR3 protein is CASSQAGGTDEKLFF. As DNA, the CDR3 is TGCGCCAGCAGCCAGGCTGGAGGGACAGATGAAAAACTGTTTTTT.

This clonotype was observed at least ten times. V and J are TRBV5-1 and TRBJ2-3, with D perhaps assigned TRBD1 or TRBD2 (5 bases each). V lost 3 bases and J 4 bases, leaving 15 bases between the germline ends. The CDR3 spans 15 residues. Germline V lookup: CDR1 SGHRS, CDR2 YFSETQ. CDR3 nucleotide sequence: TGCGCCAGCAGCTCTGACGGGGCCTGGTCAGATACGCAGTATTTT. Translated: CASSSDGAWSDTQYF.

This clonotype has more than one count but fewer than ten. The chain has TRBV19 and TRBJ2-2; D possibly corresponds to TRBD1 (6 bases). Trimming removed 6 bases from V and 6 bases from J, with 14 bases in between. Germline loops: CDR1 LNHDA, CDR2 SQIVND (reference sequence). The CDR3 is 14 residues long. The CDR3 DNA reads TGTGCCAGTAGATCGACAGGAAAGGCCGGGGAGCTGTTTTTT. It specifies CASRSTGKAGELFF. The full variable domain, completed using reference TRBV19 and TRBJ2-2, is DGGITQSPKYLFRKEGQNVTLSCEQNLNHDAMYWYRQDPGQGLRLIYYSQIVNDFQKGDIAEGYSVSREKKESFPLTVTSAQKNPTAFYLCASRSTGKAGELFFGEGSRLTVL.

This clonotype was counted ten times or more. The rearrangement links TRBV11-1 to TRBJ2-1, with 7 bases lining up with TRBD2. The J segment lost 0 bases and the V segment lost 4 bases, leaving 12 bases of the junction unmatched. CDR1 is SGHAT and CDR2 is FQDESV in the germline V gene (reference sequence). This CDR3 spans 18 amino acids. The CDR3 here is CASSSRRSAGSSYNEQFF. The CDR3 bases are TGTGCCAGCAGCTCTAGACGCTCAGCGGGAAGCTCCTACAATGAGCAGTTCTTC. The variable domain in full, completed from reference TRBV11-1 and TRBJ2-1, reads EAEVAQSPRYKITEKSQAVAFWCDPISGHATLYWYRQILGQGPELLVQFQDESVVDDSQLPKDRFSAERLKGVDSTLKIQPAELGDSAMYLCASSSRRSAGSSYNEQFFGPGTRLTVL.

The chain recombines TRBV24-1 with TRBJ2-1; D may match TRBD1 or TRBD2 (5 bases each). The V end was cut by 5 bases, the J end by 0 bases, with 10 bases between. The CDR3 runs 15 residues. Germline loops: CDR1 KGHDR, CDR2 SFDVKD. CDR3 DNA sequence: TGTGCCACCAGTGGCTGGGGGAGCTCCTACAATGAGCAGTTCTTC. Protein product: CATSGWGSSYNEQFF.

The V call is TRBV6-1, the J call TRBJ2-6; 7 positions match TRBD1. After removal of 7 bases from V and 3 bases from J, the junction contained 6 bases not matched to a gene. Per germline, CDR1 MNHNS and CDR2 SASEGT. The CDR3 is made up of 15 amino acids. This chain's CDR3 is CASTPRGFGANVLTF. In DNA form, the CDR3 reads TGTGCCAGCACCCCCAGGGGGTTTGGGGCCAACGTCCTGACTTTC.

This clonotype was observed many times. The chain links TRBV12-3 or TRBV12-4 to TRBJ2-3; no clear D gene. Trimming removed 3 bases from V and 1 base from J, with 8 bases in between. This CDR3 has 14 residues. DNA for the CDR3: TGTGCCAGCAGTTTTGGTTGGGGCACAGATACGCAGTATTTT. This sequence encodes CASSFGWGTDTQYF.

This clonotype was recorded at least ten times. The gene calls are TRBV12-3 or TRBV12-4 and TRBJ1-2, with no clear D. The CDR3 loop spans 13 amino acids. V shed 4 bases and J shed 7 bases, with 13 bases lying between them. As DNA, the CDR3 is TGTGCCAGCAGTTCCGGGTTAACGCTTGGCTACACCTTC. This gives the protein CASSSGLTLGYTF.

This clonotype was recorded at least ten times. An end of the junction differs from the germline gene, which may be a read error. The chain employs TRBV15 and TRBJ2-2; D remains unclear. The CDR3 extends over 15 amino acids. Germline V gene lookup returns CDR1 LNHNV and CDR2 YYDKDF (reference sequence). In DNA, the CDR3 is TGTGCCACCAGCAGAGAGGGCGGCTACACTGGGGAGCTGTTTTTT. Encoded protein: CATSREGGYTGELFF.

This clonotype was counted a few times. The chain combines TRBV28 with TRBJ2-7; D gene uncertain. Germline V CDR1 and CDR2: MDHEN, SYDVKM. The germline V and J ends were trimmed by 5 bases and 6 bases, with 17 bases remaining between them. This CDR3 is 14 amino acids long. The DNA of the CDR3 is TGTGCCAGCAGTCCAGATACGGGCGTTCTCGAGCAGTACTTC. Amino acid sequence: CASSPDTGVLEQYF.

This clonotype was observed many times. The chain recombines TRBV6-2 or TRBV6-3 with TRBJ2-1; 10 nucleotides line up with TRBD2. Germline V gene sequence: CDR1 MNHEY, CDR2 SVGEGT. The J segment lost 4 bases and the V segment lost 2 bases, leaving 17 bases of the junction unmatched. This CDR3 is built from 20 residues. The CDR3 DNA reads TGTGCCAGCAGTTACCCCCCCGGGTTTCTAGCGGGAGCGGGTTACAATGAGCAGTTCTTC. Encoded protein: CASSYPPGFLAGAGYNEQFF.

This clonotype appeared a few times. This chain links TRBV19 with TRBJ2-5, with a weak D call TRBD1 (5 bases). There are 14 residues in the CDR3. The germline gives CDR1 LNHDA, CDR2 SQIVND (reference sequence). V lost 6 bases and J 5 bases, leaving 16 bases between the germline ends. The CDR3 DNA reads as TGTGCCAGTAGGGGGTGGGGCGACTCGGAGACCCAGTACTTC. The encoded protein is CASRGWGDSETQYF.

This clonotype was counted a few times. V gene TRBV7-2 combines with J gene TRBJ2-7; TRBD1 is a possible D gene (7 bases). The CDR3 runs to 16 residues. Trimming took off 5 bases at V and 3 bases at J, with 20 bases between the two ends. CDR1 SGHTA and CDR2 FQGNSA come from the germline V gene. Here the CDR3 DNA reads TGTGCCAGCAGCAGGACAGGAGGAGGGTCTAACTACGAGCAGTACTTC. Translated, it gives CASSRTGGGSNYEQYF.

This clonotype was seen repeatedly, ten times or more. The chain joins TRBV6-2 or TRBV6-3 to TRBJ2-2, with D unclear. Trimming pared 5 bases from V and 6 bases from J, leaving 13 bases between. Germline assignment: CDR1 MNHEY and CDR2 SVGEGT. This CDR3 is 14 amino acids long. CDR3 nucleotides: TGTGCCAGCAGTCTCCGGAATTTGGCCGGGGAGCTGTTTTTT. This gives the protein CASSLRNLAGELFF.

This clonotype has ten or more counts. V is TRBV10-3 and J is TRBJ1-2, with a possible D match to TRBD1 (5 bases). Trimming stripped 4 bases from V and 3 bases from J, with 9 bases between. CDR1 and CDR2 (germline): ENHRY, SYGVKD. The CDR3 loop spans 13 amino acids. CDR3 amino acids: CAISVRGDYGYTF. Here the CDR3 DNA reads TGTGCCATCAGTGTGAGGGGCGACTATGGCTACACCTTC.

V and J are TRBV20-1 and TRBJ2-4; D gene unclear. V shed 0 bases and J shed 6 bases, with 12 bases lying between them. CDR3 length: 14 residues. Per germline, CDR1 DFQATT and CDR2 SNEGSKA (reference sequence). CDR3 bases: TGCAGTGCTAGAGATCTCCAGCTTGTAAACATTCAGTACTTC. Protein sequence: CSARDLQLVNIQYF.

V and J are TRBV7-2 and TRBJ1-3, with 11 positions matching TRBD1. The V gene end was trimmed by 2 bases and the J gene end by 6 bases; junction bases not matched to a gene: 3. The germline V gene encodes CDR1 SGHTA and CDR2 FQGNSA. The CDR3 sequence is 15 residues long. The CDR3 nucleotides read TGTGCCAGCAGCTTACGGACAGGGGGCGAAAACACCATATATTTT. It specifies CASSLRTGGENTIYF.

This clonotype was seen ten or more times. This chain links TRBV9 with TRBJ1-3; D unclear. The V end lost 4 bases, the J end lost 0 bases, and 14 bases lay between the germline ends. The CDR3 is 16 residues long. Germline CDR1 and CDR2: SGDLS and YYNGEE. CDR3 residues: CASSHGPIGSGNTIYF. CDR3 nucleotides: TGTGCCAGCAGCCACGGACCGATTGGCTCTGGAAACACCATATATTTT.

This chain connects TRBV7-9 to TRBJ1-4; the D gene is possibly TRBD1 (5 bases). Germline CDR1 and CDR2: SEHNR and FQNEAQ (reference sequence). V dropped 1 base and J dropped 8 bases, with 14 bases sitting between them. The CDR3 spans 15 residues. The CDR3 nucleotides are TGTGCCAGCAGCTTAGTGGGACCCAAGGTGGAAAAACTGTTTTTT. It translates to CASSLVGPKVEKLFF.

In this sample, this clonotype turned up a few times. The chain employs TRBV5-1 and TRBJ2-7; 8 bases are a match to TRBD1. Unmatched junction bases numbered 5, after V lost 0 bases and J lost 3 bases. CDR1 SGHRS and CDR2 YFSETQ come from the germline V gene. This CDR3 is built from 15 residues. The chain's CDR3 is CASSLDQGAIYEQYF. The DNA for the CDR3 is TGCGCCAGCAGCTTGGATCAGGGGGCGATCTACGAGCAGTACTTC.

The chain combines TRBV7-9 with TRBJ1-4, with 7 bases aligning to TRBD1. The junction had 5 bases not matched to a gene; V was cut back by 3 bases and J by 1 base. Germline loops: CDR1 SEHNR, CDR2 FQNEAQ (reference sequence). The CDR3 is 16 amino acids. Written as DNA, the CDR3 is TGTGCCAGCAGCTTCTTCAGGGGGAAAACTAATGAAAAACTGTTTTTT. It encodes CASSFFRGKTNEKLFF.

This clonotype was seen more than once but under ten times. The V and J genes are TRBV6-1 and TRBJ2-7; 7 bases fit TRBD1. The CDR3 is 18 amino acids. Germline lookup yields CDR1 MNHNS and CDR2 SASEGT. Losses at the gene ends were 6 bases for V and 5 bases for J; bases not matched to a gene: 22. The CDR3 is CASSEGSGTVGFGDEQYF. The CDR3 coding sequence is TGTGCCAGCAGCGAGGGATCCGGGACAGTGGGGTTCGGGGACGAGCAGTACTTC.

As to this clonotype: An end of the junction differs from the germline gene, which may be a read error. The chain carries TRBV6-4 and TRBJ2-5, with D perhaps matching TRBD1 (6 bases). Germline CDR1 reads MRHNA; CDR2 reads SNTAGT. The CDR3 runs 12 residues. In nucleotides, the CDR3 is TGTGCCAGGGACGCAGGGGTAGAGCCCCAGTACTTC. Translated: CARDAGVEPQYF.

This clonotype occurred a few times. The chain combines TRBV20-1 with TRBJ1-1; a weak D match, TRBD1 (5 bases). The germline V gene has CDR1 DFQATT and CDR2 SNEGSKA (reference sequence). The CDR3 consists of 10 residues. The CDR3 DNA is TGCAGAGGTAGGGGCACTGAAGCTTTCTTT. Protein: CRGRGTEAFF.